This TCR beta chain came from a study of T cell responses to AZD1222 COVID-19 vaccine (dated by TCRdb to the early 2020s). In the study overall: A total of approximately 240 trial participants underwent TCR sequencing, of whom 200 to 220 had received two doses of AZD1222 and about 25 had received two doses of the MenACWY control vaccine. Trial participants were enrolled by age into subgroups of 18-55, 56-69 and 70-plus years, and around 140, 26 and 57 TCR-sequenced participants, respectively, were included in these subgroups. The paper's findings and limits, for the study overall: Only six AZD1222 recipients were SARS-CoV-2 seropositive at baseline, limiting conclusions about previously exposed vaccinees. The vaccine-associated CD4 TCRs covered the entire spike protein, and the dominant responses fell in regions 160-218 and 743-854. Because no day 14 peak-response samples were available, repertoires were characterized only after the peak T cell response. Reportedly, close to half of the unique spike-specific TCRs recognized epitopes lying outside the regions that are mutated in the B.1.351 and B.1.1.7 variants. Participants were mostly white British, with more females than males. The authors suggested clonal diversity may have been underestimated. In the small 56-69-year group, the increase in depth fell short of significance, most likely because of low power. Spike-specific TCR breadth and depth rose significantly after two AZD1222 doses compared with day 0 and with MenACWY recipients.

The CDR3 regions of human TCRbeta chains were analyzed by immunosequencing. Per the original workflow: TCRs in the repertoires were matched against a reference library of SARS-CoV-2-specific TCRs that had been generated with the MIRA antigen-specificity platform. Breadth was defined as the fraction of unique TCRs that were SARS-CoV-2-associated, and depth was defined as the fraction of total T cells that were SARS-CoV-2-associated. Using the MIRA data, every spike-specific TCR was mapped to the spike region that the TCR reacted to and assigned to either a CD4 or a CD8 class. Log10-transformed breadth and depth values were compared by one-way ANOVA with Sidak's multiple comparisons tests. TCRdb mirrors the immuneACCESS table, restricted to in-frame sequences. Some clones are absent from its copies; in checked studies, under half trace to an unresolved V gene, and the reason for the others is unknown. The DNA gave D and trimming, while V, J and clone size come from that table. A total of 120,000 to 150,000 clones appear in this sample, 82% of them only once. The leading ten clones occupy 4.1% of the sample.

In the paper's terms, the time point label means: baseline before first vaccination. The treatment or condition label corresponds to: meningococcal conjugate vaccine given as trial control. Samples from vaccinated people were obtained from the UK trials COV001 and COV002, which included a single-blind randomized controlled phase 2/3 trial of AZD1222 (ChAdOx1 nCoV-19) in healthy adults. Trial participant PBMC samples were collected at day 0 and day 28 after the second dose for TCRbeta chain sequencing. About this clone: Its cognate antigen has yet to be identified. The sample holds no much larger clone one base away, and base qualities are not on file.

The receptor's source is an adult in good health. The source material was peripheral blood, sampled on day 0 of MenACWY control vaccination.

The CDR3 here reads CATSRASGGAETQYF. In nucleotides, the sequence is TGTGCCACCAGCAGAGCTAGCGGGGGGGCAGAGACCCAGTACTTC. The sequence is built from TRBV15 and TRBJ2-5; 12 bases in the junction line up with TRBD2. The CDR3 numbers 15 residues from cysteine through phenylalanine. The entry retains the CDR3 DNA only, 45 bases that are in frame from base 1. CDR1 and CDR2, looked up from the germline V gene (reference sequence), are LNHNV and YYDKDF. The V end gives up 1 base and the J end 4 bases, leaving 1 base in the junction not matched to a gene.